These 6 T cell receptor beta chains were sequenced from one sample in a study of blood T cell repertoires in COVID-19 (dated by TCRdb to 2020 to 2021). Libraries were made using the immunoSEQ multiplex PCR assay. As stored in TCRdb, this immuneACCESS dataset retains in-frame rearrangements with V and J assigned. A fraction of the clones does not appear; measured against another copy, unresolved V genes explain less than half of the discrepancy, and the remainder lacks a known reason. Within this sample are approximately 50,000 clones, with about nine tenths of them counted one time only. 25% to 30% of the sample rests with the top ten. The specimen was peripheral blood. Receptors were obtained from a woman older than 75 with acute or convalescent COVID-19.

This rearrangement joins TRBV20-1 to TRBJ2-5, with D maybe TRBD2 (5 bases). The CDR3 runs 11 residues. V was cut by 5 bases and J by 5 bases, with 9 bases left in between. Germline lookup yields CDR1 DFQATT and CDR2 SNEGSKA (reference sequence). CDR3 loop: CSAVGNETQYF. As DNA, the CDR3 is TGCAGTGCTGTCGGGAATGAGACCCAGTACTTC.

The chain joins TRBV3-1 (or the pseudogene TRBV3-2) to TRBJ1-1; weak D call: TRBD1 (5 bases). The CDR3 extends over 14 amino acids. Germline lookup yields CDR1 LGHDT and CDR2 YNNKEL (reference sequence). The V and J ends lost 4 bases and 5 bases respectively, with 14 bases between them. CDR3: CASSPSRGSTEAFF. Written as DNA, the CDR3 is TGTGCCAGCAGCCCCTCGCGGGGGTCGACTGAAGCTTTCTTT.

The rearrangement links TRBV28 to TRBJ2-7; D ambiguous. Germline V CDR1 and CDR2: MDHEN, SYDVKM. V dropped 6 bases and J dropped 4 bases, with 10 bases sitting between them. The length of the CDR3 is 12 residues. DNA of the CDR3: TGTGCCAGCAGGTCACAGAGATACGAGCAGTACGTC. Protein product: CASRSQRYEQYV.

V is TRBV5-1 and J is TRBJ2-2; a weak D match, TRBD1 (6 bases). Germline V gives CDR1 SGHRS, CDR2 YFSETQ. V was shortened by 5 bases and J by 1 base, with 9 bases between the two germline ends. The CDR3 has 14 amino acids. CDR3 loop: CASSWTENTGELFF. CDR3 bases: TGCGCCAGCAGTTGGACAGAGAACACCGGGGAGCTGTTTTTT.

The gene calls are TRBV6-5 and TRBJ2-5; no clear D. Germline V CDR1 and CDR2: MNHEY, SVGAGI. The length of the CDR3 is 15 residues. V dropped 7 bases and J dropped 2 bases, with 17 bases sitting between them. This chain's CDR3 is CASILTTATQETQYF. CDR3 sequence (DNA): TGTGCCAGCATCTTAACCACAGCAACACAAGAGACCCAGTACTTC.

The chain has TRBV6-6 and TRBJ1-3; TRBD1 might be the D (5 bases). CDR1 MNHNY and CDR2 SVGAGI come from the germline V gene (reference sequence). V lost 7 bases and J 4 bases, leaving 11 bases between the germline ends. This CDR3 contains 13 residues. The CDR3 protein is CASTETAGNTIYF. As DNA, the CDR3 is TGTGCCAGCACTGAGACAGCCGGAAACACCATATATTTT.